The clone carrying this TCR beta chain was seen repeatedly, ten times or more. Its antigen is unknown. The data belong to a study of naive and memory T cell subsets. Findings and caveats of the study: The RNA method is potentially sensitive to activation and differentiation changes.

Ligated cDNA underwent four rounds of PCR with nested alpha and beta constant region primers and SP2. Blood and skin TCR RNA was reverse transcribed with alpha and beta constant primers. TCRdb redid the calling of the 5' RACE reads with MiXCR, one entry per CDR3 protein. This table holds approximately 58,000 distinct CDR3 sequences, under 8.5% found once. A UMI-containing oligonucleotide was joined by 3' ligation to the TCR cDNA template. Whole-blood samples were 2.5 to 3 ml of peripheral blood from healthy adult volunteers. Cells were not sorted; total RNA input targeted about 1 to 1000 ng. V lost 4 bases, J lost 9 bases, and 23 bases lay in between. Germline assignment: CDR1 SGHDT and CDR2 YYEEEE. This CDR3 is 16 amino acids long.

The V gene is TRBV5-6, the J gene TRBJ2-1; no reliable D call. The sequence was collected from a male donor in good health. For the CDR3, the DNA is TGTGCCAGCAGCGTGGTGAGTTTGCGCTCCCTCGGTGAGCAGTTCTTC. Its protein product is CASSVVSLRSLGEQFF.